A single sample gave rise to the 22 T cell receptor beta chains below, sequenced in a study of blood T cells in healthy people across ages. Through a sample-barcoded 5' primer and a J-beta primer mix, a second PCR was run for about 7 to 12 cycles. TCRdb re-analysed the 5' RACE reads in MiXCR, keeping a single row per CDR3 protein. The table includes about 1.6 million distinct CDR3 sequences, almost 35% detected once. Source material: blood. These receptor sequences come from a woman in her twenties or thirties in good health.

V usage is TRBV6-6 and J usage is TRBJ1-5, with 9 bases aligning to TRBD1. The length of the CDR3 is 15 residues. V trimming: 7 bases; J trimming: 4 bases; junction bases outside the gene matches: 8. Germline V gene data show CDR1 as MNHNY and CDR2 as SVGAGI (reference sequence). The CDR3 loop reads CASTLRGTGNQPQHF. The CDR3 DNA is TGTGCCAGCACTCTCCGTGGGACAGGGAATCAGCCCCAGCATTTT.

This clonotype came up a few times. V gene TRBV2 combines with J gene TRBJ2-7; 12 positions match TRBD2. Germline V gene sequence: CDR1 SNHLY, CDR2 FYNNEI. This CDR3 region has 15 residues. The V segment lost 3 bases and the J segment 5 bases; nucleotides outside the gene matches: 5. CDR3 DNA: TGTGCCAGCAGTGACGCGACTAGCGGGAGACACGAGCAGTACTTC. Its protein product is CASSDATSGRHEQYF.

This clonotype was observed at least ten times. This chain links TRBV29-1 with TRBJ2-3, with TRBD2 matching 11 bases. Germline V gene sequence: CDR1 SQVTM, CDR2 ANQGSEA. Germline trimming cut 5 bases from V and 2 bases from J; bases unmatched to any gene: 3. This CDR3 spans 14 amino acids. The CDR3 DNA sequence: TGCAGCGTTAGGGGACTAGCGGCCACAGATACGCAGTATTTT. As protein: CSVRGLAATDTQYF.

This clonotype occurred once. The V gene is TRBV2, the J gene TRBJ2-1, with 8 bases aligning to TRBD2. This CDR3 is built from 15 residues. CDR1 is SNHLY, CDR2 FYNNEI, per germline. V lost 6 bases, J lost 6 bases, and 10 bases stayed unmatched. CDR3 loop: CASRLTGLGGNEQFF. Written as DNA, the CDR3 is TGTGCCAGCAGATTAACGGGACTAGGAGGCAATGAGCAGTTCTTC.

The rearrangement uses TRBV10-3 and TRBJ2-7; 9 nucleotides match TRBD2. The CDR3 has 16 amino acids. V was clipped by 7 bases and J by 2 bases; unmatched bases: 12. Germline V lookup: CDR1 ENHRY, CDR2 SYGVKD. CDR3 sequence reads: CAIMGEGLALAYEQYF. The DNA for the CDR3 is TGTGCCATCATGGGGGAGGGACTAGCTCTCGCCTACGAGCAGTACTTC.

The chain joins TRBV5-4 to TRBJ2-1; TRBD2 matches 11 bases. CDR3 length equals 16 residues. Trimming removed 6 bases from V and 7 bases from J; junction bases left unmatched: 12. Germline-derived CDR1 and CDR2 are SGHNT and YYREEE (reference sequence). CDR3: CASTLIGTSGHNEQFF. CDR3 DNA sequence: TGTGCCAGCACCCTGATAGGGACTAGCGGCCATAATGAGCAGTTCTTC.

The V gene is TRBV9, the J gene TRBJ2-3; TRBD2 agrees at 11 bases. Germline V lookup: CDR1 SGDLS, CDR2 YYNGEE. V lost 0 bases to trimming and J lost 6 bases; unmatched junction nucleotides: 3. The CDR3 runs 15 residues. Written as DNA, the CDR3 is TGTGCCAGCAGCGTAGATCTAGCGGGAGGTGATACGCAGTATTTT. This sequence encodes CASSVDLAGGDTQYF.

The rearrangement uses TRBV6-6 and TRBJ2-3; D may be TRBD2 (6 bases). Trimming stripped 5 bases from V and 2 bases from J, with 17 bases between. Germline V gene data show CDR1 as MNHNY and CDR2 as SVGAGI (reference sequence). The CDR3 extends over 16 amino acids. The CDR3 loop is CASSRSGTGHTDTQYF. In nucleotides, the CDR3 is TGTGCCAGCAGTCGCTCCGGGACTGGGCACACAGATACGCAGTATTTT.

CDR3 residues: CAWTSGASSTDTQYF. The CDR3 region has the DNA TGTGCCTGGACTAGCGGGGCTTCTAGCACAGATACGCAGTATTTT. The rearrangement uses TRBV30 and TRBJ2-3; 9 nucleotides match TRBD2. The CDR3 consists of 15 residues. Germline CDR1 and CDR2: GTSNPN and SVGIG (reference sequence). V lost 4 bases and J lost 0; bases outside the gene matches: 5.

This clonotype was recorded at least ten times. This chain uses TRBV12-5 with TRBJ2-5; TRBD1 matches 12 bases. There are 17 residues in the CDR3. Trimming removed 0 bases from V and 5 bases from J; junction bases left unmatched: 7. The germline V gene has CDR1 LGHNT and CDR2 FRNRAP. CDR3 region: CASGLVLGGTGGETQYF. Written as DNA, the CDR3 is TGTGCTAGTGGTTTGGTACTAGGCGGGACAGGGGGCGAGACCCAGTACTTC.

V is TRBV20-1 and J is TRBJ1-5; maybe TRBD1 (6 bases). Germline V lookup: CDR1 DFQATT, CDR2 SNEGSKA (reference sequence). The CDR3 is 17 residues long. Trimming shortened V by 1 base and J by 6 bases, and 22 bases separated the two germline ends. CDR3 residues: CSARALTFQGSGQPQHF. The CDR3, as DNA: TGCAGTGCTAGAGCTTTGACATTTCAGGGGTCGGGTCAGCCCCAGCATTTT.

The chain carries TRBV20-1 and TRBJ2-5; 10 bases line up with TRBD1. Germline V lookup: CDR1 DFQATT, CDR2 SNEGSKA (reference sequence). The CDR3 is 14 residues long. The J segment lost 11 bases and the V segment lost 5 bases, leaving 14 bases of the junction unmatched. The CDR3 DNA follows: TGCAGTGCTCTCACCGGGACAGGGGTAGGGGAGCAGTACTTC. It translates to CSALTGTGVGEQYF.

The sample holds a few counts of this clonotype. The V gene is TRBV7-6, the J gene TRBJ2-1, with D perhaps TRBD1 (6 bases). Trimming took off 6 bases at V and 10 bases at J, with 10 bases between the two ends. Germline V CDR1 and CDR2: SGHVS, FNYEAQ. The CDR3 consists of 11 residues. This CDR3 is CASSHGTEQFF. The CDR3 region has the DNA TGTGCCAGCAGTCACGGGACAGAGCAGTTCTTC.

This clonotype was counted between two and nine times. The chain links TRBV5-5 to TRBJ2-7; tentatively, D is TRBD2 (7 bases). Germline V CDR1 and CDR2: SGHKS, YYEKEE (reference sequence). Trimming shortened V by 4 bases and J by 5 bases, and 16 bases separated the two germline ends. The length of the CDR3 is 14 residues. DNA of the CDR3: TGTGCCAGCAGCGAGGGAGGGGGGAGAAACGAGCAGTACTTC. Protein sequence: CASSEGGGRNEQYF.

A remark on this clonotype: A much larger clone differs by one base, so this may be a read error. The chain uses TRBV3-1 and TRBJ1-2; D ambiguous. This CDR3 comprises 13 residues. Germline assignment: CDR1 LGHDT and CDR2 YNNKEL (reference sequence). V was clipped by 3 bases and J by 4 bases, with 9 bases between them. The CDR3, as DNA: TGTGCCAGCAGCCATGGACGGACCTATGGCTACACCTTC. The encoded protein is CASSHGRTYGYTF.

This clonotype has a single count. The CDR3 here is CASSPSGGYHNEQFF. CDR3 DNA: TGCGCCAGCAGTCCTAGCGGGGGTTACCACAATGAGCAGTTCTTC. The chain recombines TRBV10-1 with TRBJ2-1; 10 nucleotides align to TRBD2. This CDR3 region has 15 residues. Germline V gene sequence: CDR1 WNHNN, CDR2 SYGVQD (reference sequence). The trim removed 5 bases at V and 5 bases at J, leaving 6 bases unmatched.

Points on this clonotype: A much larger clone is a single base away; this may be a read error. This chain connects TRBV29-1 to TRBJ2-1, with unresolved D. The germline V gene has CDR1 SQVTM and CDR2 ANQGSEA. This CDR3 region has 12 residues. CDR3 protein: CSVAEVYNERFF. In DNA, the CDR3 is TGCAGCGTTGCAGAGGTTTACAATGAGCGGTTCTTC.

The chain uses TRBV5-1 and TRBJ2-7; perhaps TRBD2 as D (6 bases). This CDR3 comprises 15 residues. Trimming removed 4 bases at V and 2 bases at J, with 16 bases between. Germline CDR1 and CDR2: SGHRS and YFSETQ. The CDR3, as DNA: TGCGCCAGCAGCAAAGGACTATTTGATGCCTACGAGCAGTACTTC. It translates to CASSKGLFDAYEQYF.

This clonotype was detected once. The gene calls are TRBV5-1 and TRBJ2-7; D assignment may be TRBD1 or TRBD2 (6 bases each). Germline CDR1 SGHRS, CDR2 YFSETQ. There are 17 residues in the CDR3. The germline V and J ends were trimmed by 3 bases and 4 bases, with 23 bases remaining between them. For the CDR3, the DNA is TGCGCCAGCAGCTCGGGTTCCCTGCCGGGGGCAGATTACGAGCAGTACTTC. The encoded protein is CASSSGSLPGADYEQYF.

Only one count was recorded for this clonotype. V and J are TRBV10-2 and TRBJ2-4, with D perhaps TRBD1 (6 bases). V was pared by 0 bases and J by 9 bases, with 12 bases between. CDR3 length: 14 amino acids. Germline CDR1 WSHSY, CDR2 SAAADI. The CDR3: CASSESAGTFIQYF. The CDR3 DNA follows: TGCGCCAGCAGTGAGTCGGCCGGGACATTCATTCAGTACTTC.

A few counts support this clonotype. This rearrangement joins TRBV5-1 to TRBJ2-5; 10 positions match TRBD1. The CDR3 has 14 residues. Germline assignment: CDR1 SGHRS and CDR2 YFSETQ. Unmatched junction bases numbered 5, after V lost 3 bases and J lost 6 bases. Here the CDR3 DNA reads TGCGCCAGCAGCTGGGGGACAGGGGCAAAGACCCAGTACTTC. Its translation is CASSWGTGAKTQYF.

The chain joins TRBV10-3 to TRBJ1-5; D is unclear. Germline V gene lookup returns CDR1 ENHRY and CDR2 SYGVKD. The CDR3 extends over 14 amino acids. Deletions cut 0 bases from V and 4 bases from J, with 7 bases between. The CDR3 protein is CAISESGENQPQHF. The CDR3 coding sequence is TGTGCCATCAGTGAGTCCGGAGAAAATCAGCCCCAGCATTTT.